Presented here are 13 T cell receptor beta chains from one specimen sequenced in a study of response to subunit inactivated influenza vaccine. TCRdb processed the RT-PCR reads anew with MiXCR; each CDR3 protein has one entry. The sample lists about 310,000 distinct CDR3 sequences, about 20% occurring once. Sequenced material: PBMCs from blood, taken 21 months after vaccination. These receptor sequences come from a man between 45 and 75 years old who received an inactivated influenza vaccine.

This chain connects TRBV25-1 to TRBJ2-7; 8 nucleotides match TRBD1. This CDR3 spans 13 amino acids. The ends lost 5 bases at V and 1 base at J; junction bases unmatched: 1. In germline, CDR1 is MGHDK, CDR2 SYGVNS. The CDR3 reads CASSRQGSYEQYF. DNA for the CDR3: TGTGCCAGCAGTAGACAGGGGTCCTACGAGCAGTACTTC.

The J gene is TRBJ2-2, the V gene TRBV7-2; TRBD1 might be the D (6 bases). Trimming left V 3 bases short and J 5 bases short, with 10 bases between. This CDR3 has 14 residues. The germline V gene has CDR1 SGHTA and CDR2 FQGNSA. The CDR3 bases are TGTGCCAGCAGCTTTCAGGGGTTAACCGGGGAGCTGTTTTTT. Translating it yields CASSFQGLTGELFF.

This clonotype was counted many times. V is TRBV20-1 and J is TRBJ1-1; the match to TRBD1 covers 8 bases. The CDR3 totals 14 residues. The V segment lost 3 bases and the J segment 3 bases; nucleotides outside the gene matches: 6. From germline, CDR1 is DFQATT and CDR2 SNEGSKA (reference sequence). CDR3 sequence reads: CSARRTGTYTEAFF. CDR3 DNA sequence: TGCAGTGCTAGGCGGACAGGGACTTACACTGAAGCTTTCTTT.

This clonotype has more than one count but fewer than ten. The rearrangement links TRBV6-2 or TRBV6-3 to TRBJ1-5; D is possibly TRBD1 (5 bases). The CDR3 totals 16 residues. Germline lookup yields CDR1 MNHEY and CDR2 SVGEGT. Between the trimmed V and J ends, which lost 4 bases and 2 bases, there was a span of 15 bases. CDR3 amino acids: CASSSRDGAGNQPQHF. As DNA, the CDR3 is TGTGCCAGCAGTTCCCGGGACGGGGCGGGCAATCAGCCCCAGCATTTT.

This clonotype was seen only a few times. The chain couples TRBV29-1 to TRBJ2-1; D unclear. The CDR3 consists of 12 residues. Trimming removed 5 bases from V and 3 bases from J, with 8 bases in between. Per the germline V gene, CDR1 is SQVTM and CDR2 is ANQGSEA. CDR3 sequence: CSVRRSYNEQFF. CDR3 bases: TGCAGCGTTCGGCGGAGCTACAATGAGCAGTTCTTC.

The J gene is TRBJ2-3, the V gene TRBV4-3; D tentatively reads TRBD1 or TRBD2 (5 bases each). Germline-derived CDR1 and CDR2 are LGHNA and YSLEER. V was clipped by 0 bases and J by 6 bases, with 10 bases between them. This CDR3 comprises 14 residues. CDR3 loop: CASSQDGRGDTQYF. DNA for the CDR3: TGCGCCAGCAGCCAAGATGGCCGGGGCGATACGCAGTATTTT.

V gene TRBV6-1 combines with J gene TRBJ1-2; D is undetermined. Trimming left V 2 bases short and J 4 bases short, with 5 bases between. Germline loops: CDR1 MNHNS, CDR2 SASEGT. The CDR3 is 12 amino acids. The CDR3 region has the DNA TGTGCCAGCAGTGAATATGGCTATGGCTACACCTTC. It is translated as CASSEYGYGYTF.

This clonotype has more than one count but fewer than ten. The CDR3 protein is CASSPAGLAGINTGELFF. The DNA for the CDR3 is TGTGCCAGCAGCCCAGCGGGACTAGCGGGCATTAACACCGGGGAGCTGTTTTTT. V usage is TRBV3-1 and J usage is TRBJ2-2; 12 nucleotides agree with TRBD2. CDR1 and CDR2 from the germline V gene are LGHDT and YNNKEL (reference sequence). CDR3 length equals 18 residues. With V trimmed by 4 bases and J by 2 bases, 8 bases remained unmatched. The full variable domain, completed using reference TRBV3-1 and TRBJ2-2, is DTAVSQTPKYLVTQMGNDKSIKCEQNLGHDTMYWYKQDSKKFLKIMFSYNNKELIINETVPNRFSPKSPDKAHLNLHINSLELGDSAVYFCASSPAGLAGINTGELFFGEGSRLTVL.

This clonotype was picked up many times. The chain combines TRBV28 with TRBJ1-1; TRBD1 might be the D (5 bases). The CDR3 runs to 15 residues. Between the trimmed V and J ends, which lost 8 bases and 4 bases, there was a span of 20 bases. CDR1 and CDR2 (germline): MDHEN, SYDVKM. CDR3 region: CASLEAIGGGTEAFF. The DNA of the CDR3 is TGTGCCAGCCTTGAGGCTATCGGGGGGGGCACTGAAGCTTTCTTT.

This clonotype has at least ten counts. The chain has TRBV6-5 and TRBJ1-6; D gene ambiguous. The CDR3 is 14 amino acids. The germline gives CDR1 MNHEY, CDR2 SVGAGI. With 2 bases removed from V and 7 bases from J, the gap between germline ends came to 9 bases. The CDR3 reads CASSYDENNSPLHF. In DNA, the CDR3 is TGTGCCAGCAGTTACGACGAGAACAATTCACCCCTCCACTTT.

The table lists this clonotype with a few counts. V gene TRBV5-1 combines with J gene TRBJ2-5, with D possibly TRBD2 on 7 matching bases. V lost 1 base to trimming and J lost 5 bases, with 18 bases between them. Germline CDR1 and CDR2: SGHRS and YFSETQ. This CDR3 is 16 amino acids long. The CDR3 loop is CASSLFMGGGSETQYF. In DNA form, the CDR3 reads TGCGCCAGCAGCTTGTTCATGGGAGGGGGATCGGAGACCCAGTACTTC.

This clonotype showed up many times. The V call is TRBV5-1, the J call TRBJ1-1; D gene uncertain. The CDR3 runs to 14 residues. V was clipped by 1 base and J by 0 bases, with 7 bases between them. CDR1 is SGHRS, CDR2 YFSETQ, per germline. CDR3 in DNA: TGCGCCAGCAGCTTGATAGGGATGAACACTGAAGCTTTCTTT. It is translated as CASSLIGMNTEAFF.

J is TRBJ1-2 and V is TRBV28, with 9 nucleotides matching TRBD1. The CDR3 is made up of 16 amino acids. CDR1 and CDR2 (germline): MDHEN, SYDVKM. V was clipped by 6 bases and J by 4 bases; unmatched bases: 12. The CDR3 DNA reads TGTGCCAGCAGACCCCCGACAGGGGGACCCCTCTATGGCTACACCTTC. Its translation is CASRPPTGGPLYGYTF.